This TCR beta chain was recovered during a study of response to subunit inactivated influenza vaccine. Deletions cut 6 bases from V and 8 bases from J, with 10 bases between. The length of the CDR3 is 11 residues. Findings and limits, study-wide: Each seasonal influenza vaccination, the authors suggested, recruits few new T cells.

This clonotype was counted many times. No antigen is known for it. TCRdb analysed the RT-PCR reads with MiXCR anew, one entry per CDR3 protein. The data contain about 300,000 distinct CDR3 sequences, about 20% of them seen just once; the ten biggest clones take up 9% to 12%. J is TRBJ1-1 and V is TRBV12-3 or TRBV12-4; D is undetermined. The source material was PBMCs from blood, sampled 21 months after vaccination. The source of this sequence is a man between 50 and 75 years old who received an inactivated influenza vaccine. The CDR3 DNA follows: TGTGCCAGCAGCTCCGGGCTCGAAGCTTTCTTT. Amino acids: CASSSGLEAFF.